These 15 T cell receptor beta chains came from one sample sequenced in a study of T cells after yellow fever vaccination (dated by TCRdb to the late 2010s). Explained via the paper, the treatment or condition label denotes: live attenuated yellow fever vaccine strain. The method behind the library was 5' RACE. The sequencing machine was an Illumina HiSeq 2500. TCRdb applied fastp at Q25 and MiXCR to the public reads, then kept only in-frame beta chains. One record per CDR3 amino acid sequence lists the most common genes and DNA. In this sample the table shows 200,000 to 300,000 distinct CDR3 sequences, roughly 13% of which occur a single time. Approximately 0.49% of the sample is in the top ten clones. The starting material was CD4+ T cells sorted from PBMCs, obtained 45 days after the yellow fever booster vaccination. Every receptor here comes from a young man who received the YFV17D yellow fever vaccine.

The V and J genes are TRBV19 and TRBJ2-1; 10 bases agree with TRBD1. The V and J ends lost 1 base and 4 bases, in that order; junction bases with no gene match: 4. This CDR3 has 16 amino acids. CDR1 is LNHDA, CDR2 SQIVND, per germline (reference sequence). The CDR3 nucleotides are TGTGCCAGTAGTATAGGTCCGGACAGGGGGTACAATGAGCAGTTCTTC. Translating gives CASSIGPDRGYNEQFF.

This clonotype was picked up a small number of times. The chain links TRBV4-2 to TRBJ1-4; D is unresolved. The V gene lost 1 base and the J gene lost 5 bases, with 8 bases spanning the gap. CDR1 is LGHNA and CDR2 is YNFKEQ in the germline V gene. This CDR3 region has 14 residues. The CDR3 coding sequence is TGTGCCAGCAGCCAAGTTAGTGTCAATGAAAAACTGTTTTTT. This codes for CASSQVSVNEKLFF.

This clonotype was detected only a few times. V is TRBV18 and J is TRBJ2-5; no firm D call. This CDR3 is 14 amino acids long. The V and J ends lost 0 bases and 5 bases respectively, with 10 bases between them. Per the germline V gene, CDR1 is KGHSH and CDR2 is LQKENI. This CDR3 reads CASSPPGSRETQYF. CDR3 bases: TGTGCCAGCTCACCACCGGGCTCTAGGGAGACCCAGTACTTC.

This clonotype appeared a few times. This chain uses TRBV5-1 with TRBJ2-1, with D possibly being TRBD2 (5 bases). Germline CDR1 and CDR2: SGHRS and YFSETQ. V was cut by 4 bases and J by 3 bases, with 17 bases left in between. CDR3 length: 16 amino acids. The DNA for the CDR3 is TGCGCCAGCAGCCCCGGCGGGCGGGCAGGCTACAATGAGCAGTTCTTC. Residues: CASSPGGRAGYNEQFF.

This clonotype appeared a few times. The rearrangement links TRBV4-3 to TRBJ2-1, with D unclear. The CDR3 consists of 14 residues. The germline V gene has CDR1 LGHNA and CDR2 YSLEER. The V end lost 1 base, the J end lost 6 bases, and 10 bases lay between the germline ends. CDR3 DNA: TGCGCCAGCAGCCAAGGCGCGGCTCGCAATGAGCAGTTCTTC. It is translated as CASSQGAARNEQFF.

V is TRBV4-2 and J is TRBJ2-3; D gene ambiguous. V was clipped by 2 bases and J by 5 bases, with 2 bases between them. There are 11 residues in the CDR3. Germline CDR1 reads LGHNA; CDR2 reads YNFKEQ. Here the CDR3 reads CASSQKDTQYF. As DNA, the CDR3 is TGTGCCAGCAGCCAAAAAGATACGCAGTATTTT.

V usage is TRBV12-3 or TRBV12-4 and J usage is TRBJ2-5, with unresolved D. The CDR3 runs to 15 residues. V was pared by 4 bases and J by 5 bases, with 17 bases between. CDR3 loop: CASSSPYLGNETQYF. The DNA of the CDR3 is TGTGCCAGCAGTTCCCCCTATCTGGGGAACGAGACCCAGTACTTC.

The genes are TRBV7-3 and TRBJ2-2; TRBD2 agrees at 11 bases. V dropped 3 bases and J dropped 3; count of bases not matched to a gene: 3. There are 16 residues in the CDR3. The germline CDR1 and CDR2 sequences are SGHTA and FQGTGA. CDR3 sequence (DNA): TGTGCCAGCAGCTTCCTAGCGGGAGGCGACACCGGGGAGCTGTTTTTT. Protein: CASSFLAGGDTGELFF. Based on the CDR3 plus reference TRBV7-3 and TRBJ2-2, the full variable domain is GAGVSQTPSNKVTEKGKYVELRCDPISGHTALYWYRQSLGQGPEFLIYFQGTGAADDSGLPNDRFFAVRPEGSVSTLKIQRTERGDSAVYLCASSFLAGGDTGELFFGEGSRLTVL.

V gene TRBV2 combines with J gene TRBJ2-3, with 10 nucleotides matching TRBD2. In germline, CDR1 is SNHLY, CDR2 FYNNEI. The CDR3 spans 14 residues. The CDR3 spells CDRQLAGNTDTQYF. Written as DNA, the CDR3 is TGTGACAGGCAACTAGCGGGAAACACAGATACGCAGTATTTT.

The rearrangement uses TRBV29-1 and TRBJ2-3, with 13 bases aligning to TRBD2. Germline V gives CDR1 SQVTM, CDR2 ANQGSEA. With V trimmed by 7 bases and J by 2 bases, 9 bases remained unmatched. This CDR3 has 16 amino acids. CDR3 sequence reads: CSAVRLAGGHTDTQYF. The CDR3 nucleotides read TGCAGCGCCGTACGACTAGCGGGAGGACACACAGATACGCAGTATTTT.

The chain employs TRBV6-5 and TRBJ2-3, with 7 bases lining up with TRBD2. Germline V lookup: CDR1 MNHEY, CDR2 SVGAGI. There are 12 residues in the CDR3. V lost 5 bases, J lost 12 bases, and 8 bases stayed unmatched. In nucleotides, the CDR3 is TGTGCCAGCAGTATGGCGGGAGCCTTCCAGTATTTT. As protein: CASSMAGAFQYF.

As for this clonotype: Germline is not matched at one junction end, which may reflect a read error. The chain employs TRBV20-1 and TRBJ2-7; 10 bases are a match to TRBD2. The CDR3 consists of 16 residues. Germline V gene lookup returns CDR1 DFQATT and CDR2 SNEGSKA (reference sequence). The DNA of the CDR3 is TGCTGTGCTAGATCAGCCGGGACTAGCGCCTCCTACGAGCAGTACTTC. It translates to CCARSAGTSASYEQYF.

In DNA form, the CDR3 reads TGCGCCAGCAGCCCTGGGACAGCCAAAAACACCGGGGAGCTGTTTTTT. It is translated as CASSPGTAKNTGELFF. V is TRBV5-1 and J is TRBJ2-2; TRBD1 agrees at 7 bases. CDR1 and CDR2 (germline): SGHRS, YFSETQ. J was trimmed by 2 bases and V by 4 bases; bases with no gene match: 8. The CDR3 totals 16 residues.

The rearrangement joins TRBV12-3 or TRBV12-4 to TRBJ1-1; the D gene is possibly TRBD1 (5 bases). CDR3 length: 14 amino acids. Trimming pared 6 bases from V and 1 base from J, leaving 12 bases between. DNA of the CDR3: TGTGCCAGCAGGGTGGCAGGGTCGAACACTGAAGCTTTCTTT. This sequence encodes CASRVAGSNTEAFF.

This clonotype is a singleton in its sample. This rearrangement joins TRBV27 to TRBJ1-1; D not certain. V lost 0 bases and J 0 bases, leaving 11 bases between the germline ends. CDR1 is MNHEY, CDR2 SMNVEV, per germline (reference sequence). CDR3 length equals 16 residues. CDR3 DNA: TGTGCCAGCAGTTTATCGTCCCAGATAATGAACACTGAAGCTTTCTTT. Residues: CASSLSSQIMNTEAFF.